Each of the 25 T cell receptor beta chains below was sequenced from the same sample in a study of T cell responses to AZD1222 COVID-19 vaccine. Data came from immunoSEQ multiplex PCR; TCRdb stores just in-frame clones and leaves some out. Of 100,000 or so clones listed, more than 75% are singletons. The sample here was peripheral blood, taken on day 0 of AZD1222 vaccination. The receptors originated from an adult in good health.

The V and J genes are TRBV7-2 and TRBJ1-4, with unresolved D. This CDR3 contains 15 residues. The ends were cut back, 4 bases at V and 8 bases at J, with 17 bases in the middle. Germline V CDR1 and CDR2: SGHTA, FQGNSA. The CDR3 loop is CASSWSPRAAEKLFF. The CDR3 DNA reads TGTGCCAGCAGCTGGTCCCCCCGGGCGGCCGAAAAACTGTTTTTT.

The sample holds one count of this clone. This chain uses TRBV7-8 with TRBJ1-1, with 7 positions matching TRBD1. With V trimmed by 1 base and J by 8 bases, 1 base remained unmatched. Looked up from germline, CDR1 is SGHVS and CDR2 is FQNEAQ. This CDR3 has 12 residues. CDR3: CASSLVQGEAFF. DNA for the CDR3: TGTGCCAGCAGCTTAGTACAGGGGGAAGCTTTCTTT.

V and J are TRBV7-9 and TRBJ2-7; TRBD1 agrees at 7 bases. The CDR3 sequence is 15 residues long. The V gene end was trimmed by 4 bases and the J gene end by 0 bases; junction bases not matched to a gene: 6. From germline, CDR1 is SEHNR and CDR2 FQNEAQ (reference sequence). The CDR3 here is CASSSGQVLSYEQYF. In DNA, the CDR3 is TGTGCCAGCAGCTCCGGACAGGTGCTCTCCTACGAGCAGTACTTC.

The chain recombines TRBV6-6 with TRBJ1-6; D gene ambiguous. With 6 bases removed from V and 6 bases from J, the gap between germline ends came to 15 bases. The CDR3 is 15 residues long. Germline values: CDR1 MNHNY, CDR2 SVGAGI (reference sequence). The CDR3 protein is CASSLGADSNSPLHF. CDR3 nucleotide sequence: TGTGCCAGCAGCCTAGGCGCCGATTCTAATTCACCCCTCCACTTT.

The V and J genes are TRBV7-9 and TRBJ1-2, with D possibly TRBD1 on 5 matching bases. From germline, CDR1 is SEHNR and CDR2 FQNEAQ (reference sequence). This CDR3 contains 12 residues. V was cut by 5 bases and J by 9 bases, with 13 bases left in between. The CDR3 here is CASSPGPERYTF. CDR3 in DNA: TGTGCCAGCAGCCCGGGGCCTGAACGCTACACCTTC.

This chain joins TRBV10-3 and TRBJ1-1; no reliable D call. Germline CDR1 reads ENHRY; CDR2 reads SYGVKD. CDR3 length equals 13 residues. Trimming cost V 10 bases and J 2 bases, with 14 bases left between them. CDR3 coding DNA: TGTGCCACTCGAGGGAGCGAAAACACTGAAGCTTTCTTT. Translation: CATRGSENTEAFF.

This chain joins TRBV6-1 and TRBJ1-6; D is unclear. With 1 base removed from V and 9 bases from J, the gap between germline ends came to 7 bases. The CDR3 sequence is 13 residues long. Germline V lookup: CDR1 MNHNS, CDR2 SASEGT. CDR3 DNA sequence: TGTGCCAGCAGTGAAGAGACGGGTTCACCCCTCCACTTT. Protein sequence: CASSEETGSPLHF.

The sample holds a few counts of this clone. The chain links TRBV6-2 or TRBV6-3 to TRBJ2-7; 9 nucleotides line up with TRBD1. CDR3 length equals 17 residues. Per the germline V gene, CDR1 is MNHEY and CDR2 is SVGEGT. V lost 5 bases to trimming and J lost 3 bases; unmatched junction nucleotides: 14. CDR3 sequence (DNA): TGTGCCAGCAGTACGCCCCTCCGGGACAGGGACGTCTACGAGCAGTACTTC. Protein sequence: CASSTPLRDRDVYEQYF.

A few counts support this clone. The rearrangement joins TRBV12-3 or TRBV12-4 to TRBJ2-7; D might be TRBD2 (5 bases). This CDR3 is 13 amino acids long. The V and J ends lost 5 bases and 3 bases respectively, with 11 bases between them. The CDR3 protein is CASSPGVLYEQYF. The CDR3 DNA reads TGTGCCAGCAGTCCCGGGGTCCTCTACGAGCAGTACTTC.

V usage is TRBV5-6 and J usage is TRBJ1-2; 7 bases match TRBD1. The CDR3 is made up of 14 amino acids. V dropped 4 bases and J dropped 4; count of bases not matched to a gene: 7. Germline values: CDR1 SGHDT, CDR2 YYEEEE. The CDR3: CASSRPGQSYGYTF. Written as DNA, the CDR3 is TGTGCCAGCAGCCGCCCGGGACAGAGCTATGGCTACACCTTC. Full variable domain (outside the CDR3, taken from reference TRBV5-6 and TRBJ1-2): DAGVTQSPTHLIKTRGQQVTLRCSPKSGHDTVSWYQQALGQGPQFIFQYYEEEERQRGNFPDRFSGHQFPNYSSELNVNALLLGDSALYLCASSRPGQSYGYTFGSGTRLTVV.

This chain joins TRBV5-5 and TRBJ1-5, with 9 positions matching TRBD1. V was clipped by 5 bases and J by 1 base; unmatched bases: 4. The germline V gene has CDR1 SGHKS and CDR2 YYEKEE (reference sequence). This CDR3 comprises 15 residues. The CDR3 here is CASSLGTGSNQPQHF. CDR3 DNA sequence: TGTGCCAGCAGTCTTGGGACAGGGAGCAATCAGCCCCAGCATTTT. Full variable domain (outside the CDR3, taken from reference TRBV5-5 and TRBJ1-5): DAGVTQSPTHLIKTRGQQVTLRCSPISGHKSVSWYQQVLGQGPQFIFQYYEKEERGRGNFPDRFSARQFPNYSSELNVNALLLGDSALYLCASSLGTGSNQPQHFGDGTRLSIL.

The rearrangement joins TRBV19 to TRBJ1-2; D is possibly TRBD1 (5 bases). Deletions cut 6 bases from V and 3 bases from J, with 11 bases between. The CDR3 is 13 amino acids. Germline V gene data show CDR1 as LNHDA and CDR2 as SQIVND (reference sequence). CDR3 sequence reads: CASRKGRDYGYTF. The DNA for the CDR3 is TGTGCCAGTAGGAAGGGGAGGGACTATGGCTACACCTTC.

The chain is built from TRBV13 and TRBJ1-1; D gene uncertain. This CDR3 region has 16 residues. Trimming removed 5 bases at V and 1 base at J, with 17 bases between. Germline values: CDR1 PRHDT, CDR2 FYEKMQ (reference sequence). CDR3 residues: CASSLIRLTENTEAFF. Written as DNA, the CDR3 is TGTGCCAGCAGCCTTATCCGCCTTACAGAGAACACTGAAGCTTTCTTT.

The chain has TRBV7-3 and TRBJ1-2, with D maybe TRBD1 (5 bases). Germline lookup yields CDR1 SGHTA and CDR2 FQGTGA. V was pared by 5 bases and J by 8 bases, with 15 bases between. The CDR3 covers 13 residues. The CDR3 sequence is CASSPGLGGGYTF. The DNA of the CDR3 is TGTGCCAGCAGCCCAGGGCTTGGGGGAGGCTACACCTTC.

The rearrangement uses TRBV12-5 and TRBJ1-4; tentatively, D is TRBD1 (6 bases). The CDR3 is made up of 15 amino acids. CDR1 and CDR2 from the germline V gene are LGHNT and FRNRAP. Trimming cost V 4 bases and J 8 bases, with 17 bases left between them. The CDR3 sequence is CASGSPDSADEKLFF. CDR3 DNA sequence: TGTGCTAGTGGTTCTCCGGACAGCGCCGACGAAAAACTGTTTTTT.

The gene calls are TRBV3-1 (or the pseudogene TRBV3-2) and TRBJ2-7; D ambiguous. V was shortened by 0 bases and J by 4 bases, with 13 bases between the two germline ends. CDR3 length: 15 residues. CDR1 is LGHDT and CDR2 is YNNKEL in the germline V gene (reference sequence). The chain's CDR3 is CASSQDRSGGYEQYF. The CDR3 DNA reads as TGTGCCAGCAGCCAAGATCGCAGTGGTGGTTACGAGCAGTACTTC.

The chain employs TRBV12-5 and TRBJ1-1, with D uncertain. V shed 3 bases and J shed 1 base, with 6 bases lying between them. The germline gives CDR1 LGHNT, CDR2 FRNRAP. The CDR3 is 13 residues long. This CDR3 is CASGLEKNTEAFF. CDR3 sequence (DNA): TGTGCTAGTGGTTTAGAAAAGAACACTGAAGCTTTCTTT.

The gene calls are TRBV7-6 and TRBJ1-5; D might be TRBD1 (5 bases). Germline CDR1 is SGHVS and CDR2 is FNYEAQ. The V end lost 5 bases, the J end lost 5 bases, and 19 bases lay between the germline ends. The CDR3 is made up of 16 amino acids. This CDR3 is CASSPLTGPSDQPQHF. CDR3 DNA: TGTGCCAGCAGCCCGCTTACGGGACCCTCGGATCAGCCCCAGCATTTT. Variable domain in full (rest from reference TRBV7-6 and TRBJ1-5): GAGVSQSPRYKVTKRGQDVALRCDPISGHVSLYWYRQALGQGPEFLTYFNYEAQQDKSGLPNDRFSAERPEGSISTLTIQRTEQRDSAMYRCASSPLTGPSDQPQHFGDGTRLSIL.

This clone was seen once. The chain carries TRBV27 and TRBJ1-1; 8 bases are shared with TRBD1. In germline, CDR1 is MNHEY, CDR2 SMNVEV (reference sequence). The junction had 7 bases not matched to a gene; V was cut back by 1 base and J by 3 bases. This CDR3 has 16 residues. In nucleotides, the CDR3 is TGTGCCAGCAGTTTATGGTATCCGGGACAGGACACTGAAGCTTTCTTT. This gives the protein CASSLWYPGQDTEAFF.

The chain carries TRBV27 and TRBJ1-6, with TRBD1 matching over 8 bases. Unmatched junction bases numbered 7, after V lost 5 bases and J lost 10 bases. This CDR3 contains 14 residues. CDR1 is MNHEY and CDR2 is SMNVEV in the germline V gene (reference sequence). CDR3 nucleotide sequence: TGTGCCAGCAGTCCCACAGGGGGGGCCTCACCCCTCCACTTT. Its translation: CASSPTGGASPLHF.

The rearrangement links TRBV20-1 to TRBJ2-5; D remains ambiguous. CDR1 is DFQATT, CDR2 SNEGSKA, per germline (reference sequence). Trimming stripped 0 bases from V and 7 bases from J, with 6 bases between. The CDR3 loop spans 11 amino acids. The CDR3 region is CSARDPRTQYF. In nucleotides, the CDR3 is TGCAGTGCTAGAGATCCCCGGACCCAGTACTTC.

The chain couples TRBV12-3 or TRBV12-4 to TRBJ2-7; D possibly corresponds to TRBD1 (7 bases). Between the trimmed V and J ends, which lost 4 bases and 6 bases, there was a span of 10 bases. The CDR3 spans 12 residues. The CDR3 DNA reads TGTGCCAGCAGTTGGGGGGACAGCGAGCAGTACTTC. It is translated as CASSWGDSEQYF.

This rearrangement joins TRBV30 to TRBJ1-1; the D gene is possibly TRBD1 (5 bases). This CDR3 contains 13 residues. The V gene's germline CDR1 is GTSNPN and CDR2 SVGIG (reference sequence). V was pared by 3 bases and J by 4 bases, with 12 bases between. CDR3 protein: CAWSERDSTEAFF. The CDR3 DNA follows: TGTGCCTGGAGCGAAAGAGACAGCACTGAAGCTTTCTTT.

This sequence joins TRBV24-1 and TRBJ2-1, with TRBD1 as a possible D gene (6 bases). Germline-derived CDR1 and CDR2 are KGHDR and SFDVKD. CDR3 length: 15 residues. Trimming removed 3 bases from V and 0 bases from J, with 8 bases in between. The CDR3 reads CATSDRGSSYNEQFF. The CDR3 coding sequence is TGTGCCACCAGTGATAGGGGGAGCTCCTACAATGAGCAGTTCTTC.

The chain carries TRBV5-4 and TRBJ1-6; D may be TRBD1 (5 bases). The germline CDR1 and CDR2 sequences are SGHNT and YYREEE (reference sequence). Deletions cut 4 bases from V and 0 bases from J, with 11 bases between. The CDR3 runs 16 residues. The CDR3 loop reads CASSDSGSSYNSPLHF. The CDR3 region has the DNA TGTGCCAGCAGCGATTCAGGGAGCTCCTATAATTCACCCCTCCACTTT.